This T cell receptor (beta chain) was recovered during a study of T cells after yellow fever vaccination. 5'RACE template switching generated TCR cDNA, adding a universal primer site and UMIs. TCRdb ran MiXCR on the 5' RACE reads and lists one entry per CDR3 protein. Of about 300,000 distinct CDR3 sequences listed, approximately 8% are singletons. This clonotype came up many times. Trimming took off 3 bases at V and 0 bases at J, with 11 bases between the two ends. This CDR3 has 15 amino acids. Germline V gene sequence: CDR1 KGHSH, CDR2 LQKENI. The sequence was collected from a man aged 18 to 29 who received the YFV17D yellow fever vaccine. This chain links TRBV18 with TRBJ1-2; D unclear. This specimen consisted of CD4+ T cells sorted from PBMCs, obtained 5 days after the yellow fever booster vaccination. DNA for the CDR3: TGTGCCAGCTCACCCGAGGCCACAGCTAACTATGGCTACACCTTC. Residues: CASSPEATANYGYTF.